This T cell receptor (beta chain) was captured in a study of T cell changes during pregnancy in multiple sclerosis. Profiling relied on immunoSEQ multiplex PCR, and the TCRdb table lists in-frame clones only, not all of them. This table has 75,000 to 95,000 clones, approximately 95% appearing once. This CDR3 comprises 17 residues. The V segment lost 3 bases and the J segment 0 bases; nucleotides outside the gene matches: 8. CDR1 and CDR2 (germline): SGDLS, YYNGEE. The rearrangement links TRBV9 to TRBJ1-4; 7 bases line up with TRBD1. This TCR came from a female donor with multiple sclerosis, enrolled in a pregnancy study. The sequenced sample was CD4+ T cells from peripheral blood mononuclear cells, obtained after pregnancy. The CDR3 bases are TGTGCCAGCAGCGCGGGACAGAGCCTCGCAACTAATGAAAAACTGTTTTTT. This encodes CASSAGQSLATNEKLFF.